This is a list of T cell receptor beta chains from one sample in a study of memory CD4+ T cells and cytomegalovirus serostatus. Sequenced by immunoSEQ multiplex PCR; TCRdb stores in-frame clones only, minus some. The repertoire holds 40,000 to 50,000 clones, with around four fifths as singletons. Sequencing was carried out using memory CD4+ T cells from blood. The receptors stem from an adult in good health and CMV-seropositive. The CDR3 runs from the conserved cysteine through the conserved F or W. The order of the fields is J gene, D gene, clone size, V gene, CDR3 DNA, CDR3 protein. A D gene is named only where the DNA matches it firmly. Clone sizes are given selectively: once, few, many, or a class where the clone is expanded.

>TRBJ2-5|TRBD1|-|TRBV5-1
TGCGCCAGCAGCGGGACAGGGGAAGAGACCCAGTACTTC
CASSGTGEETQYF
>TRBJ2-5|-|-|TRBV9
TGTGCCAGCAGCCCTCGTGGGCCGGGGGGCCGAGAGACCCAGTACTTC
CASSPRGPGGRETQYF
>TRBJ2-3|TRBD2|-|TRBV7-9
TGTGCCAGCAGCCGGGGACTAGCGGAAACAGATACGCAGTATTTT
CASSRGLAETDTQYF
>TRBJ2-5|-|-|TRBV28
TGTGCCAGCAGTTTACCCTTGGGGGGTGGGGAGACCCAGTACTTC
CASSLPLGGGETQYF
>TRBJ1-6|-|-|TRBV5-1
TGCGCCAGCAGCACCAACCCTAATGCAGGGGAGCTATTATATAATTCACCCCTCCACTTT
CASSTNPNAGELLYNSPLHF
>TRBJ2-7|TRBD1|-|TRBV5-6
TGTGCCAGCAGCTTCGGGACAGGGGGCGTCGACGAGCAGTACTTC
CASSFGTGGVDEQYF
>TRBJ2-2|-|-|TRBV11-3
TGTGCCAGCAGTCCTCTCACCGGGGAGCTGTTTTTT
CASSPLTGELFF
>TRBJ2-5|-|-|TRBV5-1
TGCGCCAGCAGCTATGACAGTAACGAGGGGGAGACCCAGTACTTC
CASSYDSNEGETQYF
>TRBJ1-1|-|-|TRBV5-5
TGTGCCAGCAGCTTCGAGCTGGGGTACACTGAAGCTTTCTTT
CASSFELGYTEAFF
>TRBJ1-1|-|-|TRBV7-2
TGTGCCAGCAGCTTAGGGATAGGGTGGAACACTGAAGCTTTCTTT
CASSLGIGWNTEAFF
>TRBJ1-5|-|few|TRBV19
TGTGCCAGTAGACAGGGAAGGAGCAATCAGCCCCAGCATTTT
CASRQGRSNQPQHF
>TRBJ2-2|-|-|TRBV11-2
TGTGCCAGCAGCTTTCAGGGGATGGTGAACACCGGGGAGCTGTTTTTT
CASSFQGMVNTGELFF
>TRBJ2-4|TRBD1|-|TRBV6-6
TGTGCCACCCATACCGGGACAGGAGCCAAAAACATTCAGTACTTC
CATHTGTGAKNIQYF
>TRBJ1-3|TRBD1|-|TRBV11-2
TGTGCCAGCAGCTTATTTGGACAGGGCTCTGGAAACACCATATATTTT
CASSLFGQGSGNTIYF
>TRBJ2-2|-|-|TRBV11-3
TGTGCCAGCAGCTTAGATGTAGAGAACACCGGGGAGCTGTTTTTT
CASSLDVENTGELFF
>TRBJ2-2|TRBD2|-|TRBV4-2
TGTGCCAGCAGCCAAGCCGTTCCGGGACTACACACCGGGGAGCTGTTTTTT
CASSQAVPGLHTGELFF
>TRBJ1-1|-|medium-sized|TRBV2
TGTGCCAGCAGATGGGTCAGGGACTCTGAAGCTTTCTTT
CASRWVRDSEAFF
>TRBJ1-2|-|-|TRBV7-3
TGTGCCAGCAGCTTGGACGGTAACTATGGCTACACCTTC
CASSLDGNYGYTF
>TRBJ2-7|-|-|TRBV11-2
TGTGCCAGCAGCTTAGTTAGAGGCAGTTTTTCTTTCTCCTACGAGCAGTACTTC
CASSLVRGSFSFSYEQYF
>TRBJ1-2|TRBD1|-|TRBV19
TGTGCCAGTAGTATGGGACAGGGGCCGCGGGGGGATGGCTACACCTTC
CASSMGQGPRGDGYTF
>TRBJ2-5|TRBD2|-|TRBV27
TGTGCCAGCAGTTCCTATAGCGGGGGTGAGACCCAGTACTTC
CASSSYSGGETQYF
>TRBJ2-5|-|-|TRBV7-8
TGTGCCAGCAGCTTCGGGGCCGAAGAGACCCAGTACTTC
CASSFGAEETQYF
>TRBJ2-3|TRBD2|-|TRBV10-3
TGTGCCATCAGTGCAGGGCGGGGGAGCACAGATACGCAGTATTTT
CAISAGRGSTDTQYF
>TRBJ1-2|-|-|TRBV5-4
TGTGCCAGCAGCCGGAGTTCGGATGGAGGCTACACCTTC
CASSRSSDGGYTF
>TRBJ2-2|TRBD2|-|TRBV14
TGTGCCAGCAGCCGGGAGGCTAGCGGTTACACCGGGGAGCTGTTTTTT
CASSREASGYTGELFF
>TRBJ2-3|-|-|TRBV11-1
TGTGCCAGCAGCTTAGAAATAGAAGCAGATACGCAGTATTTT
CASSLEIEADTQYF
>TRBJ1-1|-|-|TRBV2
TGTGCCAGCAAGGACGGCGGAGGTGGCACTGAAGCTTTCTTT
CASKDGGGGTEAFF
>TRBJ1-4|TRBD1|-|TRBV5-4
TGTGCCAGCAGCTTGACCCGACAGGGGGCAAGTGAAAAACTGTTTTTT
CASSLTRQGASEKLFF
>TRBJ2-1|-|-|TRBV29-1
TGCAGCGCTAGAAAGACACGGATCTACAATGAGCAGTTCTTC
CSARKTRIYNEQFF
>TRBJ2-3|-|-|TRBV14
TGTGCCAGCAGCCAAGGCTTTAGCCCAAGCACAGATACGCAGTATTTT
CASSQGFSPSTDTQYF
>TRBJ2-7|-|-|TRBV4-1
TGCGCCAGCAGCCAAGATCCGGGCATGGTCTACGAGCAGTACTTC
CASSQDPGMVYEQYF
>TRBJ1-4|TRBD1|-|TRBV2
TGTGCCAGCAGTGCGGACAGGGAGGTTGAAAAACTGTTTTTT
CASSADREVEKLFF
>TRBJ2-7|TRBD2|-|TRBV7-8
TGTGCCAGCAGTCCACTAGCGGGGCGAACCTACGAGCAGTACTTC
CASSPLAGRTYEQYF
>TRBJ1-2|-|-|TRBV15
TGTGCCACCAGCAGAGATTCAGGAGGGGGCTACACCTTC
CATSRDSGGGYTF
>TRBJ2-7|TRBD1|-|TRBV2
TGTGCCAGCAGTGCGGGGACAGCCAAGATGGAGCAGTACTTC
CASSAGTAKMEQYF
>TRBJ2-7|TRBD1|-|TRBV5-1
TGCGCCAGCTCGCGGCGACAGGGGGACGAGCAGTACTTC
CASSRRQGDEQYF
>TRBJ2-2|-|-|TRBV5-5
TGTGCCAGCAGCCGGGATCTTCTGGACACCGGGGAGCTGTTTTTT
CASSRDLLDTGELFF
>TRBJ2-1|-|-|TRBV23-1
TGCGCCAGCAGGTTCAGGGTTAGGAGTGAGCAGTTCTTC
CASRFRVRSEQFF
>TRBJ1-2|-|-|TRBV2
TGTGCCAGCAGGTCTGGGAGGGCTCTCGGCTACACCTTC
CASRSGRALGYTF
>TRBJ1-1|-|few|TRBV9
TGTGCCAGCAGCGTAGCGGCTGAGGGGGAAGCTTTCTTT
CASSVAAEGEAFF
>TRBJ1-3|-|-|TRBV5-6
TGTGCCAGCAGTCCCCACCTTCCTGGAAACACCATATATTTT
CASSPHLPGNTIYF
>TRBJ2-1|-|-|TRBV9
TGTGCCAGCAGCGAGAGGGGCGGGGATTACAATGAGCAGTTCTTC
CASSERGGDYNEQFF
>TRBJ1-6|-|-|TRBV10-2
TGCGCCAGCAGTGTTCAGTATAATTCACCCCTCCACTTT
CASSVQYNSPLHF
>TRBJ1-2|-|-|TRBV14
TGTGCCAGCAGCCGAGAGACGTATGGCTACACCTTC
CASSRETYGYTF
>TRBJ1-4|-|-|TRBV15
TGTGCCACCAGCAGATTCCTCGGGAGTAATGAAAAACTGTTTTTT
CATSRFLGSNEKLFF
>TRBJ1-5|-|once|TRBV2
TGTGCCAGCAGAGGAGGGTCCCGCAATCAGCCCCAGCATTTT
CASRGGSRNQPQHF
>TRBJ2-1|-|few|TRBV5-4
TGTGCCAGCGGGGTAGGAGGGAGATTGTTCAATGAGCAGTTCTTC
CASGVGGRLFNEQFF
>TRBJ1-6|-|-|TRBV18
TGTGCCAGCTCACTTTGGGCCTGGGGCCGAAATTCACCCCTCCACTTT
CASSLWAWGRNSPLHF
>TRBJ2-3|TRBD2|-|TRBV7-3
TGTGCCAGCAGCTTAACCAGCGGGATTCCCGCAGATACGCAGTATTTT
CASSLTSGIPADTQYF